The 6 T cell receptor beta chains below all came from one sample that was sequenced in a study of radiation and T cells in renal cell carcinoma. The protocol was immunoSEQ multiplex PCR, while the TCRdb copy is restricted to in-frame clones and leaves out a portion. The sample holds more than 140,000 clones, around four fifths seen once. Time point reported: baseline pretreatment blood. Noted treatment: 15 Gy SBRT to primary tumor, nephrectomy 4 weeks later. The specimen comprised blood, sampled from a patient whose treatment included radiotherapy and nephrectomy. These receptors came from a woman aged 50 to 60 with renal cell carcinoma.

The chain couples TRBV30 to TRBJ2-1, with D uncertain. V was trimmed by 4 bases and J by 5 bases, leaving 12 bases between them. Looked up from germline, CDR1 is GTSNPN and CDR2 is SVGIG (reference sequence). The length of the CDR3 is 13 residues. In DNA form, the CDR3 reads TGTGCCTGGACCTGGACCATCGACAATGAGCAGTTCTTC. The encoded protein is CAWTWTIDNEQFF.

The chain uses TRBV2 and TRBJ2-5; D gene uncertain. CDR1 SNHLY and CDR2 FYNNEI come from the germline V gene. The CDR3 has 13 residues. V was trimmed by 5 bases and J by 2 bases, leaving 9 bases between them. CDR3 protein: CASSSDQQETQYF. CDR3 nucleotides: TGTGCCAGCAGTTCGGACCAGCAAGAGACCCAGTACTTC.

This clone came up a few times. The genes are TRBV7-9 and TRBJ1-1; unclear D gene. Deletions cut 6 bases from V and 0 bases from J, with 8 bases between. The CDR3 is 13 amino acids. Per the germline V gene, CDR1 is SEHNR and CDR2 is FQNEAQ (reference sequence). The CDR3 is CASRPILNTEAFF. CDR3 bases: TGTGCCAGCAGACCGATTTTGAACACTGAAGCTTTCTTT.

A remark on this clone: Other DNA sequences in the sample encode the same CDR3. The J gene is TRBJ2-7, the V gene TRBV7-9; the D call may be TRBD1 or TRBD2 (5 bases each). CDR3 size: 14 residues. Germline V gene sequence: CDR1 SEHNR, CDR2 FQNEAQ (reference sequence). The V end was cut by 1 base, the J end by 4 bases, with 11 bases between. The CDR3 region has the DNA TGTGCCAGCAGCTTAGGGGGGAGCGTATACGAGCAGTACTTC. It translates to CASSLGGSVYEQYF.

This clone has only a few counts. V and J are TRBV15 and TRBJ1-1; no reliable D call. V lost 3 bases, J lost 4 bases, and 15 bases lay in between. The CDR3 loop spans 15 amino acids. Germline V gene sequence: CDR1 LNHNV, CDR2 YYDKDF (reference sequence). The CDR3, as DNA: TGTGCCACCAGCAGTTACTCTCGGGTAGGCACTGAAGCTTTCTTT. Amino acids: CATSSYSRVGTEAFF.

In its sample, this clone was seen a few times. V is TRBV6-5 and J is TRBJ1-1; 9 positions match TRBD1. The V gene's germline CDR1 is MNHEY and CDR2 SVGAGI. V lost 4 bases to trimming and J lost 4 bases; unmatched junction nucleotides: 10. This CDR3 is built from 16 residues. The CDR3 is CASSSRQGGWVTEAFF. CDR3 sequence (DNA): TGTGCCAGCAGTTCCCGACAGGGGGGGTGGGTCACTGAAGCTTTCTTT.